This T cell receptor beta chain was found in a study of Graves' ophthalmopathy and Graves' hyperthyroidism. Beta-chain TCR CDR3 regions were amplified from RNA transcripts. A first-round RT-PCR used HTBI primers, followed by a second-round multiplex PCR. TCRdb reanalysed the multiplex PCR reads using MiXCR and keeps one entry per CDR3 protein. The sample contains approximately 480,000 distinct CDR3 sequences, approximately 15% of which appear only once. This clonotype was observed at least ten times. The antigen remains unidentified. Study conclusions and caveats: The model predicted progression of ophthalmopathy with a sensitivity of roughly 66%, and its specificity was approximately 77%. Detection in blood was also observed for most expanded thyroid clonotypes above 0.001 frequency.

The specimen sequenced was blood. This sequence originates from a woman aged 30 to 39 with Graves' ophthalmopathy.

The CDR3 nucleotides read TGTGCCAGCAGCTTACGGGACAGGGGCTTGGCCGGGGAGCTGTTTTTT. Translated, it gives CASSLRDRGLAGELFF. This chain connects TRBV7-8 to TRBJ2-2; 10 bases agree with TRBD1. V lost 2 bases and J lost 6; bases outside the gene matches: 6. The CDR3 has 16 amino acids. The germline V gene encodes CDR1 SGHVS and CDR2 FQNEAQ.